These T cell receptor beta chains were read from a single sample in a study of cytomegalovirus exposure and HLA in healthy donors. Clones were sequenced by immunoSEQ multiplex PCR, and TCRdb holds only the in-frame ones, with some missing. The sample lists under 200,000 clones, roughly 90% seen once, with almost 2% in the top ten. What was sequenced was PBMCs. The source is a woman aged 18 to 35 in good health and CMV-seronegative. Each CDR3 is given with its conserved first and last residue. A D gene is named only where the DNA matches it firmly.

TRBJ2-7 | TRBD2 | TRBV4-2 | 15 | CASSQVGLAGYEQYF | TGTGCCAGCAGCCAAGTCGGACTAGCGGGGTACGAGCAGTACTTC
TRBJ1-2 | TRBD1 | TRBV6-6 | 15 | CASSYPRTGNYGYTF | TGTGCCAGCAGTTACCCCCGGACAGGGAACTATGGCTACACCTTC
TRBJ2-3 | TRBD1 | TRBV11-3 | 14 | CASSRQGATDTQYF | TGTGCCAGCAGCCGCCAGGGGGCCACAGATACGCAGTATTTT
TRBJ1-2 | TRBD1 | TRBV19 | 11 | CASSGGQSLRF | TGTGCCAGTAGTGGGGGACAGAGCCTACGCTTC
TRBJ2-7 | TRBD1 | TRBV9 | 12 | CASSETGYEQYF | TGTGCCAGCAGCGAGACAGGGTACGAGCAGTACTTC
TRBJ1-3 | TRBD1 | TRBV7-2 | 16 | CASSPDRGVAGNTIYF | TGTGCCAGCAGCCCCGACAGGGGGGTCGCGGGAAACACCATATATTTT
TRBJ2-7 | TRBD1 | TRBV6-6 | 16 | CASSPGTGRFSYEQYF | TGTGCCAGCAGTCCCGGGACAGGGCGTTTTTCCTACGAGCAGTACTTC
TRBJ2-7 | TRBD2 | TRBV7-6 | 18 | CASSSLGLAGARSYEQYF | TGTGCCAGCAGCTCCTTGGGACTAGCGGGGGCTCGCTCCTACGAGCAGTACTTC